These 26 T cell receptor beta chains originate from one sample sequenced in a study of Graves' ophthalmopathy and Graves' hyperthyroidism. Amplified TCR beta CDR3 regions were obtained using RNA transcripts as template. The library came from an HTBI-primed first-round RT-PCR and a second-round multiplex PCR. TCRdb independently ran MiXCR on the multiplex PCR reads; one entry per CDR3 protein. Here the sample spans over 40,000 distinct CDR3 sequences, roughly 52% being singletons. The specimen sequenced was peripheral blood. These receptors were obtained from an adult man with Graves' ophthalmopathy.

About this clonotype: The CDR3 ends on some other residue instead of the conserved phenylalanine or tryptophan, so this is likely a read error. The rearrangement links TRBV11-1 to TRBJ1-2; no reliable D call. V lost 4 bases and J 2 bases, leaving 2 bases between the germline ends. The CDR3 contains 11 residues. The germline CDR1 and CDR2 sequences are SGHAT and FQDESV (reference sequence). The CDR3 region has the DNA TGTGCCAGCAGCTCCAACTATGGCTACACCCTC. This gives the protein CASSSNYGYTL.

Notes on this clonotype: A junction boundary mismatches the germline segment, possibly from a read error. The V and J genes are TRBV20-1 and TRBJ1-4, with a weak D call TRBD1 (5 bases). This CDR3 is built from 15 residues. Germline CDR1 and CDR2: DFQATT and SNEGSKA (reference sequence). CDR3 in amino acids: CSASGPGRWDEKPFF. CDR3 DNA: TGCAGTGCTTCGGGGCCGGGGCGGTGGGATGAAAAACCGTTTTTT.

With respect to this clonotype: The conserved final phenylalanine or tryptophan is absent from the CDR3, which likely points to a read error. No DNA is shown, since the ends of the CDR3 on it are uncertain; the CDR3 is the one TCRdb lists. The chain joins TRBV19 to TRBJ1-6. Germline CDR1 is LNHDA and CDR2 is SQIVND (reference sequence). The CDR3 extends over 10 residues, inclusive of both ends. CDR3 sequence reads: CASSRSLSTH.

This clonotype came up many times. V gene TRBV3-1 combines with J gene TRBJ2-1, with TRBD2 matching 8 bases. Trimming took 0 bases from V and 5 from J; bases not matched to a gene: 3. The CDR3 totals 15 residues. The germline CDR1 and CDR2 sequences are LGHDT and YNNKEL (reference sequence). CDR3 bases: TGTGCCAGCAGCCAAGATAGCGGGGTAGACAATGAGCAGTTCTTC. It specifies CASSQDSGVDNEQFF.

This clonotype was seen just once. This chain links TRBV28 with TRBJ2-2, with unresolved D. V lost 6 bases to trimming and J lost 8 bases, with 10 bases between them. This CDR3 is built from 12 residues. CDR1 is MDHEN and CDR2 is SYDVKM in the germline V gene. CDR3 residues: CASSPDTGELFF. CDR3 sequence (DNA): TGTGCCAGCAGCCCGGATACAGGGGAGCTGTTTTTT.

For this clonotype: This may come from a read error, since a much larger clone is one base off. The rearrangement joins TRBV12-3 or TRBV12-4 to TRBJ1-2; D remains unclear. This CDR3 comprises 12 residues. The CDR3 DNA reads as TGTGCCGGCAGTTCTGGGGTTGGGGGCTACACCTTC. Its protein is CAGSSGVGGYTF.

The sample holds many counts of this clonotype. The rearrangement links TRBV6-6 to TRBJ2-7; D might be TRBD2 (6 bases). Trimming removed 6 bases at V and 4 bases at J, with 16 bases between. Germline V gene data show CDR1 as MNHNY and CDR2 as SVGAGI (reference sequence). CDR3 size: 14 residues. CDR3 DNA: TGTGCCAGCAGAACCGGGGGAGGCGGGTACGAGCAGTACTTC. This codes for CASRTGGGGYEQYF.

This clonotype came up once. The chain recombines TRBV7-2 with TRBJ2-5; a possible D gene is TRBD2 (7 bases). Per germline, CDR1 SGHTA and CDR2 FQGNSA. The CDR3 spans 14 residues. Trimming left V 6 bases short and J 4 bases short, with 15 bases between. The CDR3 is CASRQGGAVETQYF. CDR3 DNA: TGTGCCAGCAGGCAAGGGGGGGCCGTAGAGACCCAGTACTTC.

This clonotype was observed a single time. As DNA, the CDR3 is TGTGCCAGCAGCCCGGGCTGGGGTCGGGCGAACACTGAGCAGTTCTTC. The encoded protein is CASSPGWGRANTEQFF. The gene calls are TRBV2 and TRBJ2-1, with no clear D. There are 16 residues in the CDR3. Germline loops: CDR1 SNHLY, CDR2 FYNNEI. The V gene lost 6 bases and the J gene lost 9 bases, with 24 bases spanning the gap.

The gene calls are TRBV5-1 and TRBJ2-3; 14 bases are a match to TRBD2. Trimming removed 3 bases from V and 6 bases from J; junction bases left unmatched: 9. The CDR3 sequence is 17 residues long. Per the germline V gene, CDR1 is SGHRS and CDR2 is YFSETQ. The CDR3 is CASSSGLAGGPTDTQYF. CDR3 nucleotide sequence: TGCGCCAGCAGCTCCGGACTAGCGGGAGGACCCACCGATACGCAGTATTTT.

The chain couples TRBV7-9 to TRBJ2-7; TRBD2 agrees at 14 bases. Germline V gives CDR1 SEHNR, CDR2 FQNEAQ (reference sequence). The CDR3 has 15 residues. Losses at the gene ends were 9 bases for V and 4 bases for J; bases not matched to a gene: 8. CDR3 amino acids: CASTGTSGRGYEQYF. The CDR3 DNA reads TGTGCCAGTACTGGGACTAGCGGGAGAGGGTACGAGCAGTACTTC.

The sample holds many counts of this clonotype. The CDR3 region has the DNA TGCGCCAGCAGCCTCCTTACAGGGAACTATGGCTACACCTTC. Its protein product is CASSLLTGNYGYTF. The J gene is TRBJ1-2, the V gene TRBV5-1, with a weak D call TRBD1 (6 bases). The CDR3 is 14 amino acids. CDR1 is SGHRS and CDR2 is YFSETQ in the germline V gene. Trimming took off 4 bases at V and 2 bases at J, with 12 bases between the two ends.

The rearrangement links TRBV7-2 to TRBJ2-3; TRBD2 agrees at 13 bases. The CDR3 consists of 16 residues. With 4 bases clipped from V and 6 bases from J, the junction kept 7 bases outside the gene matches. CDR1 and CDR2 from the germline V gene are SGHTA and FQGNSA. The CDR3 loop is CASSSTKGLAGDTQYF. The DNA for the CDR3 is TGTGCCAGCAGCTCCACAAAGGGACTAGCGGGGGATACGCAGTATTTT.

This clonotype showed up many times. This chain joins TRBV6-1 and TRBJ1-5, with D unclear. Trimming took off 7 bases at V and 5 bases at J, with 18 bases between the two ends. Germline CDR1 and CDR2: MNHNS and SASEGT. This CDR3 has 15 residues. CDR3 nucleotide sequence: TGTGCCAGCAACCCCTCGGACGGACGATATCAGCCCCAGCATTTT. It yields the protein CASNPSDGRYQPQHF.

In this sample, this clonotype turned up many times. The V and J genes are TRBV20-1 and TRBJ2-2; unclear D gene. Germline assignment: CDR1 DFQATT and CDR2 SNEGSKA (reference sequence). Trimming removed 5 bases at V and 3 bases at J, with 7 bases between. The length of the CDR3 is 12 residues. CDR3 sequence: CSAVSDTGELFF. The CDR3 DNA follows: TGCAGTGCTGTTAGTGACACCGGGGAGCTGTTTTTT.

This clonotype has at least ten counts. The rearrangement links TRBV7-9 to TRBJ1-5, with a tentative D call TRBD1 (5 bases). CDR3 length: 14 residues. Germline-derived CDR1 and CDR2 are SEHNR and FQNEAQ (reference sequence). V was pared by 4 bases and J by 0 bases, with 7 bases between. CDR3 region: CASSSDSSNQPQHF. The CDR3 DNA follows: TGTGCCAGCAGCTCCGACAGTAGCAATCAGCCCCAGCATTTT.

Comment on this clonotype: At one end, the junction sequence differs from germline, possibly due to a read error. V is TRBV2 and J is TRBJ2-3; 7 nucleotides agree with TRBD2. The germline V gene encodes CDR1 SNHLY and CDR2 FYNNEI. The CDR3 consists of 17 residues. CDR3 in DNA: TGCGCCAGCAGCTTTGGCCTCCGCGGGGGTAGCACAGGTACGCAGTATTTT. This sequence encodes CASSFGLRGGSTGTQYF.

This rearrangement joins TRBV12-3 or TRBV12-4 to TRBJ1-6, with 9 bases lining up with TRBD1. The CDR3 has 14 amino acids. With 4 bases clipped from V and 7 bases from J, the junction kept 2 bases outside the gene matches. The CDR3 coding sequence is TGTGCCAGCAGTTCCGGGACAGGGAATTCACCCCTCCACTTT. This translates into CASSSGTGNSPLHF.

V and J are TRBV12-3 or TRBV12-4 and TRBJ2-2; no clear D gene. V was pared by 3 bases and J by 8 bases, with 22 bases between. The CDR3 runs 17 residues. This chain's CDR3 is CASSLSNDGTLVGELFF. CDR3 sequence (DNA): TGTGCCAGCAGTTTGAGTAATGACGGCACCCTCGTGGGGGAGCTGTTTTTT.

The chain is built from TRBV28 and TRBJ2-7; D uncertain. Per germline, CDR1 MDHEN and CDR2 SYDVKM. This CDR3 has 14 residues. Trimming took 7 bases from V and 3 from J, leaving 16 bases between them. CDR3 DNA sequence: TGTGCCAGCACCGTCGGGCTTATCATCTACGAGCAGTACTTC. This translates into CASTVGLIIYEQYF. Looking up the rest from reference TRBV28 and TRBJ2-7 gives the full variable domain: DVKVTQSSRYLVKRTGEKVFLECVQDMDHENMFWYRQDPGLGLRLIYFSYDVKMKEKGDIPEGYSVSREKKERFSLILESASTNQTSMYLCASTVGLIIYEQYFGPGTRLTVT.

With regard to this clonotype: Because it lacks the conserved phenylalanine or tryptophan at the end, this CDR3 is likely a read error. The V call is TRBV15, the J call TRBJ1-1; D not certain. The CDR3 length is 12 residues. Germline values: CDR1 LNHNV, CDR2 YYDKDF (reference sequence). V was cut by 0 bases and J by 8 bases, with 7 bases left in between. In nucleotides, the CDR3 is TGTGCCACCAGCAGAGATATTGCCGAAGCTTTCTTA. Translated: CATSRDIAEAFL.

This clonotype was recorded many times. One end of the junction varies from germline; a read error may be responsible. The V call is TRBV11-2, the J call TRBJ2-2, with TRBD1 matching 11 bases. Germline V gene lookup returns CDR1 SGHAT and CDR2 FQNNGV. The CDR3 has 16 amino acids. This CDR3 is CASSLDPGQGAGVLFF. The CDR3 bases are TGTGCCAGCAGCTTAGACCCCGGACAGGGGGCAGGGGTGCTGTTTTTT.

This clonotype was recorded many times. Possible read error: a much larger clone is one base away. The V call is TRBV6-5, the J call TRBJ2-1; 9 bases align to TRBD2. Trimming cost V 10 bases and J 7 bases; bases outside gene matches: 8. Germline lookup yields CDR1 MNHEY and CDR2 SVGAGI. The CDR3 spans 13 residues. CDR3 region: CATHSGRWNEQFF. The DNA for the CDR3 is TGTGCCACCCATAGCGGGAGATGGAATGAGCAGTTCTTC.

This clonotype was seen a few times. The J gene is TRBJ2-1, the V gene TRBV29-1; D is perhaps TRBD1 (6 bases). Trimming stripped 7 bases from V and 10 bases from J, with 17 bases between. This CDR3 contains 12 residues. Per germline, CDR1 SQVTM and CDR2 ANQGSEA. The CDR3 region is CSAMPTGYEQFF. The CDR3 bases are TGCAGCGCCATGCCTACAGGGTACGAGCAGTTCTTC.

This clonotype was found a few times. V and J are TRBV18 and TRBJ1-1, with D perhaps TRBD1 (6 bases). The CDR3 runs 15 residues. The V gene's germline CDR1 is KGHSH and CDR2 LQKENI. V was pared by 0 bases and J by 0 bases, with 8 bases between. The CDR3 protein is CASSPPGTLNTEAFF. CDR3 coding DNA: TGTGCCAGCTCACCACCCGGGACATTGAACACTGAAGCTTTCTTT. Drawing the rest from reference TRBV18 and TRBJ1-1, the complete variable domain is NAGVMQNPRHLVRRRGQEARLRCSPMKGHSHVYWYRQLPEEGLKFMVYLQKENIIDESGMPKERFSAEFPKEGPSILRIQQVVRGDSAAYFCASSPPGTLNTEAFFGQGTRLTVV.

This clonotype came up a few times. The V gene is TRBV20-1, the J gene TRBJ2-3; 8 bases line up with TRBD1. The CDR3 extends over 13 amino acids. The V and J ends lost 7 bases and 0 bases, in that order; junction bases with no gene match: 3. From germline, CDR1 is DFQATT and CDR2 SNEGSKA (reference sequence). The CDR3 is CSVGQGSTDTQYF. CDR3 nucleotides: TGCAGTGTCGGACAGGGCAGCACAGATACGCAGTATTTT.